This T cell receptor beta chain was captured in a study of beta chain features in type 1 diabetes. With regard to this clone: The antigen remains unidentified.

Study-wide points: When Type 1 diabetes patients were examined, their TCRB CDR3s proved moderately but significantly shorter in all four CD4+ subsets.

The authors sorted CD4+ naive, central memory, regulatory and stem cell-like memory cells via CD45RO/CCR7/CD25/CD127/CD95/CD27. Germline loops: CDR1 SNHLY, CDR2 FYNNEI. The CDR3 is made up of 14 amino acids. V shed 9 bases and J shed 7 bases, with 16 bases lying between them. What was sequenced were expressed TCRB transcripts, since all of the isolated RNA had been reverse transcribed. Clones were sequenced by immunoSEQ multiplex PCR, and TCRdb holds only the in-frame ones, with some missing. The table lists 620,000 or so clones, roughly a sixth of them singletons. The sample consisted of naive CD4+ T cells from blood. The rearrangement links TRBV2 to TRBJ1-6; TRBD1 is a possible D gene (5 bases). The sequence was obtained from a man in his late teens or twenties in good health. CDR3 nucleotides: TGTGCCAGAGGGGAGTGGGGTCAGAATTCACCCCTCCACTTT. Its translation is CARGEWGQNSPLHF.